The 29 T cell receptor beta chains below all came from one sample that was sequenced in a study of blood T cell repertoires in COVID-19. Measured with immunoSEQ multiplex PCR; TCRdb has only the in-frame clones, and not every one. The sample contains about 250,000 clones, 84% of which appear only once. Sequenced sample: peripheral blood. Receptors originate from a middle-aged woman who had recovered from COVID-19.

The J gene is TRBJ2-1, the V gene TRBV3-1 (or the pseudogene TRBV3-2), with 9 bases lining up with TRBD2. CDR1 is LGHDT, CDR2 YNNKEL, per germline (reference sequence). With V trimmed by 0 bases and J by 3 bases, 9 bases remained unmatched. CDR3 length: 18 amino acids. For the CDR3, the DNA is TGTGCCAGCAGCCAAGATTCCCCAAGCGGGGGGCGCTACAATGAGCAGTTCTTC. It encodes CASSQDSPSGGRYNEQFF.

The chain employs TRBV5-1 and TRBJ2-3; weak D call: TRBD1 (6 bases). Trimming pared 0 bases from V and 6 bases from J, leaving 14 bases between. CDR1 is SGHRS and CDR2 is YFSETQ in the germline V gene. The CDR3 covers 15 residues. CDR3 coding DNA: TGCGCCAGCAGCTTGGGGGACCCTACAGGGGATACGCAGTATTTT. It specifies CASSLGDPTGDTQYF.

This clone was counted a few times. This chain connects TRBV5-1 to TRBJ2-7, with TRBD2 matching 7 bases. The junction had 7 bases not matched to a gene; V was cut back by 4 bases and J by 3 bases. This CDR3 contains 14 residues. Germline loops: CDR1 SGHRS, CDR2 YFSETQ. CDR3 residues: CASSPDAGVYEQYF. CDR3 DNA: TGCGCCAGCAGCCCCGACGCGGGGGTCTACGAGCAGTACTTC.

In this sample, this clone turned up once. This sequence joins TRBV7-3 and TRBJ2-1; 7 bases are a match to TRBD2. V lost 5 bases, J lost 0 bases, and 7 bases stayed unmatched. CDR1 is SGHTA, CDR2 FQGTGA, per germline. CDR3 size: 16 residues. The CDR3 coding sequence is TGTGCCAGCAGCACCTACAGCGGGGCCTCCTACAATGAGCAGTTCTTC. This sequence encodes CASSTYSGASYNEQFF.

The V and J genes are TRBV29-1 and TRBJ1-2; D remains unclear. Per the germline V gene, CDR1 is SQVTM and CDR2 is ANQGSEA. CDR3 size: 12 residues. V was pared by 8 bases and J by 8 bases, with 18 bases between. The CDR3 coding sequence is TGCAGCATCAGCGACTCCCTTTGGGGCTACACCTTC. It is translated as CSISDSLWGYTF.

V and J are TRBV28 and TRBJ1-1; D may be TRBD1 (5 bases). Germline-derived CDR1 and CDR2 are MDHEN and SYDVKM. The CDR3 totals 17 residues. V lost 5 bases to trimming and J lost 0 bases, with 19 bases between them. The DNA of the CDR3 is TGTGCCAGCAGTCTGACCCGGCGGGGCACACTGAACACTGAAGCTTTCTTT. Amino acid sequence: CASSLTRRGTLNTEAFF. Full variable domain (outside the CDR3, taken from reference TRBV28 and TRBJ1-1): DVKVTQSSRYLVKRTGEKVFLECVQDMDHENMFWYRQDPGLGLRLIYFSYDVKMKEKGDIPEGYSVSREKKERFSLILESASTNQTSMYLCASSLTRRGTLNTEAFFGQGTRLTVV.

V is TRBV19 and J is TRBJ1-1, with D unresolved. The CDR3 totals 15 residues. Germline assignment: CDR1 LNHDA and CDR2 SQIVND (reference sequence). Trimming shortened V by 0 bases and J by 1 base, and 9 bases separated the two germline ends. CDR3 sequence (DNA): TGTGCCAGTAGTATAGATGTAAAAGCGAACACTGAAGCTTTCTTT. Translated, it gives CASSIDVKANTEAFF. The variable domain in full, with the rest retrieved from reference TRBV19 and TRBJ1-1, is DGGITQSPKYLFRKEGQNVTLSCEQNLNHDAMYWYRQDPGQGLRLIYYSQIVNDFQKGDIAEGYSVSREKKESFPLTVTSAQKNPTAFYLCASSIDVKANTEAFFGQGTRLTVV.

The genes are TRBV19 and TRBJ2-7, with D perhaps TRBD1 (5 bases). The CDR3 is made up of 15 amino acids. CDR1 and CDR2 from the germline V gene are LNHDA and SQIVND (reference sequence). Trimming took 1 base from V and 5 from J, leaving 15 bases between them. DNA for the CDR3: TGTGCCAGTAGTATAGGGGGCAGGAGTATCGACGAGCAGTACTTC. It specifies CASSIGGRSIDEQYF.

This rearrangement joins TRBV7-8 to TRBJ2-1, with 11 bases matching TRBD2. Germline CDR1 is SGHVS and CDR2 is FQNEAQ. With V trimmed by 5 bases and J by 6 bases, 12 bases remained unmatched. This CDR3 is built from 17 residues. CDR3 nucleotides: TGTGCCAGCAGCCCCTTAGCGGGGGGGCTCCCCCCCAATGAGCAGTTCTTC. Translated, it gives CASSPLAGGLPPNEQFF.

This clone showed up just a few times. The chain links TRBV5-6 to TRBJ1-1; 8 bases fit TRBD1. The CDR3 spans 18 residues. Looked up from germline, CDR1 is SGHDT and CDR2 is YYEEEE. The V and J ends lost 2 bases and 1 base, in that order; junction bases with no gene match: 13. The CDR3 region is CASSLDRGLKTGNTEAFF. In nucleotides, the CDR3 is TGTGCCAGCAGCTTAGACAGGGGTCTTAAAACAGGGAACACTGAAGCTTTCTTT.

The CDR3 DNA reads as TGTGCCAGCAGTTACGAACGAAGAGGAGTTTCACCCCTCCACTTT. The encoded protein is CASSYERRGVSPLHF. The chain joins TRBV6-5 to TRBJ1-6; D gene ambiguous. V lost 2 bases and J lost 9, with 14 bases in between. The V gene's germline CDR1 is MNHEY and CDR2 SVGAGI. CDR3 length equals 15 residues.

The table lists this clone with a count of one. The chain uses TRBV7-9 and TRBJ1-1; D is ambiguous. Trimming removed 3 bases at V and 1 base at J, with 3 bases between. Germline V gene sequence: CDR1 SEHNR, CDR2 FQNEAQ (reference sequence). CDR3 length: 12 amino acids. CDR3 DNA sequence: TGTGCCAGCAGCTTTCGGAACACTGAAGCTTTCTTT. The encoded protein is CASSFRNTEAFF.

V and J are TRBV2 and TRBJ1-5; 8 bases match TRBD1. The CDR3 runs 13 residues. Germline-derived CDR1 and CDR2 are SNHLY and FYNNEI. With 3 bases clipped from V and 6 bases from J, the junction kept 1 base outside the gene matches. CDR3 bases: TGTGCCAGCAGTGACGGACAGGGTCAGCCCCAGCATTTT. Translated, it gives CASSDGQGQPQHF.

This clone has more than one count but fewer than ten. The chain links TRBV6-4 to TRBJ2-3; TRBD1 matches 11 bases. Germline V lookup: CDR1 MRHNA, CDR2 SNTAGT. J lost 4 bases, V lost 5 bases, and 5 bases had no gene match. The CDR3 runs to 15 residues. The CDR3 here is CASSTQGQGADTQYF. CDR3 sequence (DNA): TGTGCCAGCAGTACCCAGGGACAGGGGGCAGATACGCAGTATTTT.

The chain employs TRBV10-3 and TRBJ2-5; TRBD1 is a possible D gene (6 bases). The V gene's germline CDR1 is ENHRY and CDR2 SYGVKD. With 10 bases removed from V and 5 bases from J, the gap between germline ends came to 17 bases. CDR3 size: 13 residues. CDR3 DNA: TGTGCCACTTTAACAGGGTTTGGGGAGACCCAGTACTTC. Translated, it gives CATLTGFGETQYF.

The chain has TRBV4-1 and TRBJ1-1, with 9 bases identical to TRBD1. Germline CDR1 reads MGHRA; CDR2 reads YSYEKL. J lost 8 bases, V lost 3 bases, and 19 bases had no gene match. This CDR3 has 18 residues. CDR3 protein: CASSQGREGTGPRGEAFF. CDR3 bases: TGCGCCAGCAGCCAGGGCCGTGAGGGGACAGGGCCGCGCGGAGAAGCTTTCTTT.

This clone was seen a few times. The rearrangement joins TRBV20-1 to TRBJ1-1; D gene unclear. From germline, CDR1 is DFQATT and CDR2 SNEGSKA (reference sequence). The CDR3 covers 11 residues. Trimming took 2 bases from V and 1 from J, leaving 2 bases between them. The CDR3 coding sequence is TGCAGTGCTAGACAGAACACTGAAGCTTTCTTT. Its protein is CSARQNTEAFF.

The chain links TRBV7-9 to TRBJ2-7; D not certain. With 2 bases removed from V and 2 bases from J, the gap between germline ends came to 7 bases. Germline V lookup: CDR1 SEHNR, CDR2 FQNEAQ (reference sequence). This CDR3 region has 13 residues. DNA of the CDR3: TGTGCCAGCAGCTTAAGACGGGCCTACGAGCAGTACTTC. It is translated as CASSLRRAYEQYF.

The CDR3, as DNA: TGTGCCTGGAGTGCGACAGGGGGCGGGAGCTACACCTTC. Encoded protein: CAWSATGGGSYTF. The V call is TRBV30, the J call TRBJ1-2, with TRBD1 matching over 10 bases. Losses at the gene ends were 1 base for V and 9 bases for J; bases not matched to a gene: 5. The CDR3 is 13 amino acids. The germline CDR1 and CDR2 sequences are GTSNPN and SVGIG (reference sequence).

This clone was counted a single time. Different DNA sequences within this sample yield the same CDR3. The V call is TRBV5-4, the J call TRBJ2-5, with 7 bases aligning to TRBD2. V lost 0 bases to trimming and J lost 4 bases; unmatched junction nucleotides: 6. The CDR3 is 15 residues long. Germline values: CDR1 SGHNT, CDR2 YYREEE (reference sequence). CDR3 loop: CASSLGGTGGETQYF. The DNA of the CDR3 is TGTGCCAGCAGCTTGGGAGGTACGGGGGGAGAGACCCAGTACTTC.

This chain links TRBV5-6 with TRBJ1-2; the match to TRBD1 covers 8 bases. V lost 4 bases and J lost 5; bases outside the gene matches: 10. CDR1 is SGHDT, CDR2 YYEEEE, per germline. CDR3 size: 15 residues. The CDR3 DNA reads TGTGCCAGCAGCACCTGGACAGGGCAGGGATATGGCTACACCTTC. Amino acid sequence: CASSTWTGQGYGYTF.

With regard to this clone: Other DNA sequences in the sample encode the same CDR3. The gene calls are TRBV27 and TRBJ1-6, with 7 bases identical to TRBD1. The CDR3 totals 14 residues. After removal of 5 bases from V and 6 bases from J, the junction contained 4 bases not matched to a gene. Germline values: CDR1 MNHEY, CDR2 SMNVEV (reference sequence). The CDR3 DNA follows: TGTGCCAGCAGTCCCGGGACAGCTAATTCACCCCTCCACTTT. It codes for CASSPGTANSPLHF.

The table lists this clone with a count of one. The genes are TRBV12-3 or TRBV12-4 and TRBJ1-1, with TRBD1 as a possible D gene (6 bases). The V gene lost 3 bases and the J gene lost 5 bases, with 10 bases spanning the gap. The CDR3 runs to 13 residues. In nucleotides, the CDR3 is TGTGCCAGCAGTTTTTCACAGGGAACTGAAGCTTTCTTT. Amino acid sequence: CASSFSQGTEAFF.

The chain couples TRBV28 to TRBJ1-5; possibly TRBD1 for D (5 bases). The CDR3 is 17 residues long. The germline V gene has CDR1 MDHEN and CDR2 SYDVKM. V lost 3 bases, J lost 6 bases, and 21 bases lay in between. CDR3 nucleotide sequence: TGTGCCAGCAGTTTGCGCCGTCGAGACAGACCTCGTCAGCCCCAGCATTTT. Translation: CASSLRRRDRPRQPQHF.

As DNA, the CDR3 is TGTGCCAGCAGACAGGGGCAGGGGGGATACGAGCAGTACTTC. It yields the protein CASRQGQGGYEQYF. J is TRBJ2-7 and V is TRBV19; 8 bases map to TRBD1. The trim removed 9 bases at V and 4 bases at J, leaving 11 bases unmatched. CDR1 and CDR2 from the germline V gene are LNHDA and SQIVND (reference sequence). CDR3 length: 14 amino acids.

The V and J genes are TRBV28 and TRBJ2-7; D might be TRBD2 (6 bases). In germline, CDR1 is MDHEN, CDR2 SYDVKM. Trimming stripped 8 bases from V and 6 bases from J, with 17 bases between. CDR3 length: 13 amino acids. CDR3 nucleotides: TGTGCCAGCGAGTTTCTGGCCGGGAGCGAGCAGTACTTC. Its translation: CASEFLAGSEQYF.

The chain carries TRBV15 and TRBJ1-5; D may be TRBD1 (5 bases). CDR3 length: 13 residues. V gave up 4 bases and J gave up 6 bases, with 10 bases separating them. Germline lookup yields CDR1 LNHNV and CDR2 YYDKDF (reference sequence). This CDR3 reads CATSTQGGQPQHF. CDR3 DNA: TGTGCCACCAGCACGCAGGGCGGTCAGCCCCAGCATTTT.

This clone was seen more than once but under ten times. The rearrangement links TRBV28 to TRBJ1-2; D is possibly TRBD1 (6 bases). V was cut by 5 bases and J by 1 base, with 14 bases left in between. Germline values: CDR1 MDHEN, CDR2 SYDVKM. There are 15 residues in the CDR3. The CDR3 DNA reads TGTGCCAGCAGTGCCCCGGGAGGGGGTAACTATGGCTACACCTTC. This translates into CASSAPGGGNYGYTF.

V gene TRBV6-5 combines with J gene TRBJ1-1, with D perhaps TRBD1 (5 bases). The CDR3 has 15 amino acids. The ends were cut back, 6 bases at V and 0 bases at J, with 14 bases in the middle. Per the germline V gene, CDR1 is MNHEY and CDR2 is SVGAGI. The CDR3 spells CASRQGIGMNTEAFF. The CDR3 bases are TGTGCCAGCAGGCAGGGAATTGGGATGAACACTGAAGCTTTCTTT.